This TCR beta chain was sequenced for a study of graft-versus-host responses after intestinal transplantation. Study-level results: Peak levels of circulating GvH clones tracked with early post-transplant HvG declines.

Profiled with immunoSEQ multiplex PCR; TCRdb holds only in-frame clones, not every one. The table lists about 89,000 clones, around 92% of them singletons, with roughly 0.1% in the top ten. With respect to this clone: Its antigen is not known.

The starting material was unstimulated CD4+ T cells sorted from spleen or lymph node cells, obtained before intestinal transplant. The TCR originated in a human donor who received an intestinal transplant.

CDR3 residues: CASSIDHGTAAYF. CDR3 coding DNA: TGTGCCAGTAGTATAGATCACGGGACAGCGGCCTACTTC. The chain links TRBV19 to TRBJ2-7; 7 bases match TRBD1. CDR3 length: 13 amino acids. The V and J ends lost 0 bases and 13 bases, in that order; junction bases with no gene match: 9. Per germline, CDR1 LNHDA and CDR2 SQIVND (reference sequence).